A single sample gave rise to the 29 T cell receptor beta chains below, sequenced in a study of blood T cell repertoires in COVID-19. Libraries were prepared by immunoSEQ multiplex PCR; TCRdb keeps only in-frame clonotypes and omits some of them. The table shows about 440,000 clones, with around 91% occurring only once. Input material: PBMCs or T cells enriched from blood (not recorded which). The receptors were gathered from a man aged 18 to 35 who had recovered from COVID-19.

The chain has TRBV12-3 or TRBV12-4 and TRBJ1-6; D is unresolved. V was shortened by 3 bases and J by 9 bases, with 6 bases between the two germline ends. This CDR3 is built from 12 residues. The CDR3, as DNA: TGTGCCAGCAGTTTTGTCGGTTCACCCCTCCACTTT. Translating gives CASSFVGSPLHF.

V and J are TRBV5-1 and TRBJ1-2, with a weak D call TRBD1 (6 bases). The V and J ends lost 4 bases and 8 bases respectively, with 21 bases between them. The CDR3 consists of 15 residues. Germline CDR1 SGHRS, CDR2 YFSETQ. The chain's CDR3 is CASSITWTDLKGYTF. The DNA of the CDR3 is TGCGCCAGCAGCATCACCTGGACAGACCTTAAGGGCTACACCTTC.

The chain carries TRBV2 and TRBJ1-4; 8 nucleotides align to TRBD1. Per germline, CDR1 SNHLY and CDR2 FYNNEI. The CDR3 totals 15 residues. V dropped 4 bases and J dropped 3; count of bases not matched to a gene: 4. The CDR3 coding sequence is TGTGCCAGCAGTGTCCCGGGACAGGCTAATGAAAAACTGTTTTTT. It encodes CASSVPGQANEKLFF. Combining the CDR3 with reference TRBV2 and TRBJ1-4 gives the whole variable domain EPEVTQTPSHQVTQMGQEVILRCVPISNHLYFYWYRQILGQKVEFLVSFYNNEISEKSEIFDDQFSVERPDGSNFTLKIRSTKLEDSAMYFCASSVPGQANEKLFFGSGTQLSVL.

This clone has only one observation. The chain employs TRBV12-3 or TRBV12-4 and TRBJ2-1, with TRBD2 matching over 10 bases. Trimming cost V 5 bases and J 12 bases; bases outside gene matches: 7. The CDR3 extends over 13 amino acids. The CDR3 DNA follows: TGTGCCAGCAGTCCCGGACTAGCGGTCGGGCAGTTCTTC. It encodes CASSPGLAVGQFF.

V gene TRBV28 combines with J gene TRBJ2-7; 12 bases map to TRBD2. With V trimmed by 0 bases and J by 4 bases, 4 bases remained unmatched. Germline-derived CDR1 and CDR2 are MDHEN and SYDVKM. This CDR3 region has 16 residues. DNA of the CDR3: TGTGCCAGCAGTTTATGGTCGCTAGCGGGAGGGTACGAGCAGTACTTC. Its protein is CASSLWSLAGGYEQYF. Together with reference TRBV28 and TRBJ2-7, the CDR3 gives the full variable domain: DVKVTQSSRYLVKRTGEKVFLECVQDMDHENMFWYRQDPGLGLRLIYFSYDVKMKEKGDIPEGYSVSREKKERFSLILESASTNQTSMYLCASSLWSLAGGYEQYFGPGTRLTVT.

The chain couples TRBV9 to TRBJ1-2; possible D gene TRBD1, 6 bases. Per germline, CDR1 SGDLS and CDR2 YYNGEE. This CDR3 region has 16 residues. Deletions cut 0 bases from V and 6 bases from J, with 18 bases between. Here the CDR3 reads CASSVESRAPGDGYTF. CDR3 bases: TGTGCCAGCAGCGTAGAATCCCGGGCCCCAGGGGATGGCTACACCTTC.

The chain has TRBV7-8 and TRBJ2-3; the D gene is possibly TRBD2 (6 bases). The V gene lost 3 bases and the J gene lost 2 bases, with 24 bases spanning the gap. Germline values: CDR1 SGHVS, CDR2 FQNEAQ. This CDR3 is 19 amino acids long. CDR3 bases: TGTGCCAGCAGCTTTAGTTCTAAGACCGGACTATTAAACACAGATACGCAGTATTTT. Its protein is CASSFSSKTGLLNTDTQYF.

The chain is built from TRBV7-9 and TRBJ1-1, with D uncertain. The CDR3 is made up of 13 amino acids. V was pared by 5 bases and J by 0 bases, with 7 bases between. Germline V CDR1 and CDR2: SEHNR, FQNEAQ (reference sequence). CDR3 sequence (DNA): TGTGCCAGCAGCCCCCTCTTGAACACTGAAGCTTTCTTT. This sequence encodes CASSPLLNTEAFF.

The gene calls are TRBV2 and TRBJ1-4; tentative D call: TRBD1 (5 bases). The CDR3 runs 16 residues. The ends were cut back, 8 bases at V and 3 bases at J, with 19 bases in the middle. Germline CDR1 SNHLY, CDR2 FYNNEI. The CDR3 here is CASFGTGGPPNEKLFF. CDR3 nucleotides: TGTGCCAGCTTCGGTACAGGAGGGCCGCCTAATGAAAAACTGTTTTTT. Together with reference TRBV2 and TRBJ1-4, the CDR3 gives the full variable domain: EPEVTQTPSHQVTQMGQEVILRCVPISNHLYFYWYRQILGQKVEFLVSFYNNEISEKSEIFDDQFSVERPDGSNFTLKIRSTKLEDSAMYFCASFGTGGPPNEKLFFGSGTQLSVL.

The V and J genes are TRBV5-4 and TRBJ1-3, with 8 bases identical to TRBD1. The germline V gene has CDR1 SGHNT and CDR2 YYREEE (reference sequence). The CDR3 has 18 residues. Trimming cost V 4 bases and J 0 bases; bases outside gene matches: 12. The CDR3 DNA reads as TGTGCCAGCAGCACCCCGGAGGAGACAGGGGCCTCTGGAAACACCATATATTTT. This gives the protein CASSTPEETGASGNTIYF.

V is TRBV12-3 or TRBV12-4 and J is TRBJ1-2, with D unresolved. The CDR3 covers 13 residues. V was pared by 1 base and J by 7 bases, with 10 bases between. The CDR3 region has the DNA TGTGCCAGCAGTTTAGGAGGGTACCGTGGCTACACCTTC. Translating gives CASSLGGYRGYTF.

CDR3 protein: CASSIGGAGSKLYGYTF. The CDR3 DNA reads TGTGCCAGCAGCATTGGGGGGGCAGGGTCCAAACTCTATGGCTACACCTTC. The rearrangement uses TRBV11-2 and TRBJ1-2; tentative D call: TRBD1 (6 bases). CDR1 SGHAT and CDR2 FQNNGV come from the germline V gene. Trimming pared 5 bases from V and 4 bases from J, leaving 23 bases between. This CDR3 has 17 amino acids.

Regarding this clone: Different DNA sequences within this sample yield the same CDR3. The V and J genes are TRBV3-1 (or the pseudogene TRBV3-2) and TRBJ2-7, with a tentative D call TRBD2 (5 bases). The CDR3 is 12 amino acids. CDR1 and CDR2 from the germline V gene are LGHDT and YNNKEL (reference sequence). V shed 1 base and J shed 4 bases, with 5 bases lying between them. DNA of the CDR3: TGTGCCAGCAGCCAAGCGGGGTACGAGCAGTACTTC. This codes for CASSQAGYEQYF.

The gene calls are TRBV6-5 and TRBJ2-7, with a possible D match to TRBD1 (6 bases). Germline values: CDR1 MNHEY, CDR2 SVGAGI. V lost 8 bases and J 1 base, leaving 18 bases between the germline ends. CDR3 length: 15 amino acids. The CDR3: CASRDEGERSYEQYF. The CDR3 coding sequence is TGTGCCAGCCGCGATGAGGGGGAACGTTCCTACGAGCAGTACTTC.

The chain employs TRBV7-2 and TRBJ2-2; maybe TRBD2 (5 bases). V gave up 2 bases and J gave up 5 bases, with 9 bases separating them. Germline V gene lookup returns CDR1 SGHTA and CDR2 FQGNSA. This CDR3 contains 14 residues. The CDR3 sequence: CASSLLLATGELFF. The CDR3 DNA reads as TGTGCCAGCAGCTTATTGCTAGCTACCGGGGAGCTGTTTTTT.

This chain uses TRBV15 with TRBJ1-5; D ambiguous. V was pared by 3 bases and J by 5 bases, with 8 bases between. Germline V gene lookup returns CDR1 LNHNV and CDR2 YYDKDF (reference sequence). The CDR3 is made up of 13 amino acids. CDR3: CATSRGGYQPQHF. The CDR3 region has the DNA TGTGCCACCAGCAGGGGCGGGTATCAGCCCCAGCATTTT.

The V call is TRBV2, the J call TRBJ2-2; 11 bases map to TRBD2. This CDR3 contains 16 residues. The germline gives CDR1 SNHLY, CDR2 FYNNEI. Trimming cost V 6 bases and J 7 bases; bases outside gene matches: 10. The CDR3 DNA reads TGTGCCAGCAGCCACAAACTAGCGGGGGCCGGCGGGGAGCTGTTTTTT. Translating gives CASSHKLAGAGGELFF.

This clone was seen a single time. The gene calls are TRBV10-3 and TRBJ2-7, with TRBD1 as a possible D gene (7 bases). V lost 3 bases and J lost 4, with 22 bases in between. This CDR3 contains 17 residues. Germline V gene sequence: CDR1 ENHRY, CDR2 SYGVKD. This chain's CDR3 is CAISDHDNSRGRYEQYF. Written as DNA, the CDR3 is TGTGCCATCAGTGACCATGACAACTCCAGGGGGAGGTACGAGCAGTACTTC.

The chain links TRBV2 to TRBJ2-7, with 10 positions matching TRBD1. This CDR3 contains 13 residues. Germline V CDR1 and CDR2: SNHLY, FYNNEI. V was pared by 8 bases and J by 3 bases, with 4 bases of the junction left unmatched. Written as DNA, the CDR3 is TGTGCCAGCGGGGGACAGGGGAACTACGAGCAGTACTTC. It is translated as CASGGQGNYEQYF.

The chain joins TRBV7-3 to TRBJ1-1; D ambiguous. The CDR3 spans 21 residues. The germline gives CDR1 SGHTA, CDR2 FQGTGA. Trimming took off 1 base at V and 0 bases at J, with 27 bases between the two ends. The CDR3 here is CASSLNAPLGEGPIMNTEAFF. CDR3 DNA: TGTGCCAGCAGCTTAAACGCACCCCTGGGAGAGGGCCCTATAATGAACACTGAAGCTTTCTTT.

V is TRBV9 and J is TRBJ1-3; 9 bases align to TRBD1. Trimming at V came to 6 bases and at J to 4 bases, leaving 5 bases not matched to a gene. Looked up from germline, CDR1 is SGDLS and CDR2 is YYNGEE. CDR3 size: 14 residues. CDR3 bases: TGTGCCAGCAATCTAGGACAGGGGGGAAACACCATATATTTT. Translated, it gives CASNLGQGGNTIYF.

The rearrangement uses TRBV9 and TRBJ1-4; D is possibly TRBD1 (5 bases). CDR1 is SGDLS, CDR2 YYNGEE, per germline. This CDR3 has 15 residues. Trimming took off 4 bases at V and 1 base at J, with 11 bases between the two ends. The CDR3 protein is CASSPGGGTNEKLFF. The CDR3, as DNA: TGTGCCAGCAGCCCCGGCGGGGGAACTAATGAAAAACTGTTTTTT.

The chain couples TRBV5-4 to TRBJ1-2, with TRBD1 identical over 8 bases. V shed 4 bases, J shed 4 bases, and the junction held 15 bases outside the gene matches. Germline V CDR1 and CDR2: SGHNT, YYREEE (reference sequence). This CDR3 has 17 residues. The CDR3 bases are TGTGCCAGCAGCGAGACTGCGGACAGGGCGCGACTCTATGGCTACACCTTC. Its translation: CASSETADRARLYGYTF.

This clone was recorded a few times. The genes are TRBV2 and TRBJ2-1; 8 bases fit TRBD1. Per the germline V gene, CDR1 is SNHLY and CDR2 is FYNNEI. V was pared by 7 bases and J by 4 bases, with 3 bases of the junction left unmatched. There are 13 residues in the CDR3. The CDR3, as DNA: TGTGCCAGCAAAGGACAGGGTTACAATGAGCAGTTCTTC. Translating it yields CASKGQGYNEQFF.

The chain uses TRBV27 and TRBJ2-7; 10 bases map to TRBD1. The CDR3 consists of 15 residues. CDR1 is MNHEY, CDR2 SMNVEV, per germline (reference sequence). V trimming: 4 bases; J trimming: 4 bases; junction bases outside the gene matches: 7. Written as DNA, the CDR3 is TGTGCCAGCAGTTCCCGACAGGGGGCGAATTACGAGCAGTACTTC. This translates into CASSSRQGANYEQYF.

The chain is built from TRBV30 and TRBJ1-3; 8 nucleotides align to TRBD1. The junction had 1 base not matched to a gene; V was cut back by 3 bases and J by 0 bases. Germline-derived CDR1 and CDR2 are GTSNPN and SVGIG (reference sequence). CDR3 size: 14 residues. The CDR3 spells CAWRDRASGNTIYF. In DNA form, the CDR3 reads TGTGCCTGGAGGGACAGGGCCTCTGGAAACACCATATATTTT.

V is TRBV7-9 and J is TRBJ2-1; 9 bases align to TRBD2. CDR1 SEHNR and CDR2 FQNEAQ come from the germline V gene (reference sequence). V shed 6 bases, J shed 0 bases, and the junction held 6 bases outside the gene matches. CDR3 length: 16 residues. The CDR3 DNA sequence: TGTGCCAGCAGAACAAGCGGGGGGCACTCCTACAATGAGCAGTTCTTC. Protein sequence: CASRTSGGHSYNEQFF.

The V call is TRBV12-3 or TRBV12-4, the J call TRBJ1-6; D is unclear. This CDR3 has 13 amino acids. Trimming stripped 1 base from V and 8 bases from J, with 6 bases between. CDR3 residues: CASSLVTDSPLHF. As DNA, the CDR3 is TGTGCCAGCAGTTTAGTTACAGATTCACCCCTCCACTTT.

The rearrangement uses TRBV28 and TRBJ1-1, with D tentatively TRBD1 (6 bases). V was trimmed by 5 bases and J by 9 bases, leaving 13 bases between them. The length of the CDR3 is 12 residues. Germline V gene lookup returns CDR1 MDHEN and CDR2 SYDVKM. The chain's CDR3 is CASSIRDTQAFF. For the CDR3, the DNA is TGTGCCAGCAGTATTCGGGACACCCAAGCTTTCTTT.